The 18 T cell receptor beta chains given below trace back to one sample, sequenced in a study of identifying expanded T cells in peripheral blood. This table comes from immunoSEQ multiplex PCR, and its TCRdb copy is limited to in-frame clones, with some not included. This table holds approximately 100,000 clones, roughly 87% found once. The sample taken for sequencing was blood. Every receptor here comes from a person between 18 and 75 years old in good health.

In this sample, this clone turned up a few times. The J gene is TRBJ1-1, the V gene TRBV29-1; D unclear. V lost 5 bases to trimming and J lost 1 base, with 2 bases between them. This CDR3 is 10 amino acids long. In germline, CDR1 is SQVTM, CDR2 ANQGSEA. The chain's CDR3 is CSVRNTEAFF. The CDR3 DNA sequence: TGCAGCGTTAGGAACACTGAAGCTTTCTTT.

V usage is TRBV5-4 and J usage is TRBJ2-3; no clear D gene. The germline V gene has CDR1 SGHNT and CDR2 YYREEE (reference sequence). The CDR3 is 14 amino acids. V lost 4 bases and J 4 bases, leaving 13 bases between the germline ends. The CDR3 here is CASSEHASPDTQYF. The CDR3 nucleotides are TGTGCCAGCAGCGAGCACGCGTCCCCAGATACGCAGTATTTT.

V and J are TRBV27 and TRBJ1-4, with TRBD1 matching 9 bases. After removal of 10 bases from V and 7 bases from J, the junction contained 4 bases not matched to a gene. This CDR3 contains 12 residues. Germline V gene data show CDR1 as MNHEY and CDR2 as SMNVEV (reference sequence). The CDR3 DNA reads TGTGCCACCGGACAGGGGTCTGAAAAACTGTTTTTT. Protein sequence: CATGQGSEKLFF.

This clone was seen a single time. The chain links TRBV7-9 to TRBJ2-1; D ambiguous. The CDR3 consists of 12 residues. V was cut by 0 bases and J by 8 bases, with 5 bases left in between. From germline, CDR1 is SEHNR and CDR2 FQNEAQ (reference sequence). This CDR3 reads CASSLAGHEQFF. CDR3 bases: TGTGCCAGCAGCTTAGCAGGGCATGAGCAGTTCTTC.

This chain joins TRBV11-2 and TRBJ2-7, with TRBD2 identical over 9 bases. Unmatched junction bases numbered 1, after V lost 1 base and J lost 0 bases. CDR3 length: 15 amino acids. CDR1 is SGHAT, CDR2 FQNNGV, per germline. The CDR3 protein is CASSLVSGGSYEQYF. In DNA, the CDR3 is TGTGCCAGCAGCTTAGTTAGCGGGGGCTCCTACGAGCAGTACTTC.

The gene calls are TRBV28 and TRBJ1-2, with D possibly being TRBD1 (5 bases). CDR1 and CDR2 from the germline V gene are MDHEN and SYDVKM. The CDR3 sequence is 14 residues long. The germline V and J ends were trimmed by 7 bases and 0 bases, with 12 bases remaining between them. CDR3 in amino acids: CASTRGAANYGYTF. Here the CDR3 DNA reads TGTGCCAGCACTCGAGGGGCCGCTAACTATGGCTACACCTTC.

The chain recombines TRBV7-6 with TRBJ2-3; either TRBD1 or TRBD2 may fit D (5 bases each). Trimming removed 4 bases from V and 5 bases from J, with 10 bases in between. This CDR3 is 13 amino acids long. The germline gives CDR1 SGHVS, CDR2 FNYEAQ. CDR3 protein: CASSSWDRDTQYF. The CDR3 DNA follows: TGTGCCAGCAGCTCCTGGGACCGAGATACGCAGTATTTT.

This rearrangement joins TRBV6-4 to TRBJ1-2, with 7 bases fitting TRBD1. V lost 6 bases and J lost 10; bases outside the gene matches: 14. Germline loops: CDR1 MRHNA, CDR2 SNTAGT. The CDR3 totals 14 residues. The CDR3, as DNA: TGTGCCAGCAGCCCCAGGCAGGGGGTGATATCCTACACCTTC. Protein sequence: CASSPRQGVISYTF.

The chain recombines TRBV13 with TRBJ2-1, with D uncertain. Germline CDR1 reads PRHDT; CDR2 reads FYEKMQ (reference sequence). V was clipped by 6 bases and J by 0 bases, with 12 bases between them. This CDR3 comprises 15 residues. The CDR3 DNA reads TGTGCCAGCAGTTTACCCTCGGGCTCCTACAATGAGCAGTTCTTC. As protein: CASSLPSGSYNEQFF. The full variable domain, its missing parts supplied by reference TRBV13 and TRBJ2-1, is AAGVIQSPRHLIKEKRETATLKCYPIPRHDTVYWYQQGPGQDPQFLISFYEKMQSDKGSIPDRFSAQQFSDYHSELNMSSLELGDSALYFCASSLPSGSYNEQFFGPGTRLTVL.

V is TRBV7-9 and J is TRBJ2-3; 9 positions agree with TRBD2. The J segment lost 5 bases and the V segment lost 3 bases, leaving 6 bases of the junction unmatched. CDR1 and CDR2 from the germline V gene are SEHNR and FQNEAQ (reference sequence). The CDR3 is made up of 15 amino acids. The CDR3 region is CASSLGGGAEDTQYF. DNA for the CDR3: TGTGCCAGCAGCTTGGGCGGGGGGGCCGAAGATACGCAGTATTTT.

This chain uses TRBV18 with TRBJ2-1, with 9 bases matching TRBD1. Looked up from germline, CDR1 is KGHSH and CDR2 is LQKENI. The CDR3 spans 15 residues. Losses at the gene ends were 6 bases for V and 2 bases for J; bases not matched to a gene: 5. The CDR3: CASSSGTGTYNEQFF. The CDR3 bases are TGTGCCAGCTCTTCCGGGACAGGGACCTACAATGAGCAGTTCTTC.

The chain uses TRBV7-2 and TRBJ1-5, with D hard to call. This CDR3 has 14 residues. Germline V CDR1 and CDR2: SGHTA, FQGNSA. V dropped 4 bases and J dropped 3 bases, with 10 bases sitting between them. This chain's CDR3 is CASSSYYDNQPQHF. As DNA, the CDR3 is TGTGCCAGCAGCTCCTATTACGACAATCAGCCCCAGCATTTT.

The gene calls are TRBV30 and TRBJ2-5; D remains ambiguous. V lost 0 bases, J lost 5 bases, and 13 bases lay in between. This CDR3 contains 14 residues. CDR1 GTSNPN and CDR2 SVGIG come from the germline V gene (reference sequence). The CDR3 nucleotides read TGTGCCTGGAGTGTCGGCACCTCGACGGAGACCCAGTACTTC. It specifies CAWSVGTSTETQYF.

The CDR3 nucleotides are TGTGCCAGCAGCGGGGGGTCCGAAGTAGGGGAGCAGTTCTTC. Translated: CASSGGSEVGEQFF. The chain links TRBV6-4 to TRBJ2-1; 7 bases are shared with TRBD2. Germline CDR1 MRHNA, CDR2 SNTAGT. With V trimmed by 6 bases and J by 10 bases, 12 bases remained unmatched. CDR3 length: 14 amino acids.

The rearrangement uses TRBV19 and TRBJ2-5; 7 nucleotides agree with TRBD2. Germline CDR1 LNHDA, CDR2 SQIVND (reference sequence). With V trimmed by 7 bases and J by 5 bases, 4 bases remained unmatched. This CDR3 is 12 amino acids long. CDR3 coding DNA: TGTGCCAGTACTCCCGGGGGGGAGACCCAGTACTTC. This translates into CASTPGGETQYF.

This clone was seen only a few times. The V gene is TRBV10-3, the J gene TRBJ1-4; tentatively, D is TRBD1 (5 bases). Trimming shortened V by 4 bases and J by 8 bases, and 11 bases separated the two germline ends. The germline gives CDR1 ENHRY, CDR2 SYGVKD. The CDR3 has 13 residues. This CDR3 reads CAISAPGEEKLFF. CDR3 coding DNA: TGTGCCATCAGTGCCCCGGGGGAAGAAAAACTGTTTTTT.

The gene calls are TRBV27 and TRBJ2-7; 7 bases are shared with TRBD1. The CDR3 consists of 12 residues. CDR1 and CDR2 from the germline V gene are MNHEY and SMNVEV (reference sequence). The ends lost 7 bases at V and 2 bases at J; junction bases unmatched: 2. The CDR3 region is CASKTGTYEQYF. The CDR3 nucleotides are TGTGCCAGCAAGACAGGGACCTACGAGCAGTACTTC.

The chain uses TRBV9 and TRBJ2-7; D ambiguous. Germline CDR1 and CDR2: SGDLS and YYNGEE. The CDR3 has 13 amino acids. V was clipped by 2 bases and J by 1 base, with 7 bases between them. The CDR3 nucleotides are TGTGCCAGCAGCGTCGCGTTTTCCTACGAGCAGTACTTC. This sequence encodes CASSVAFSYEQYF.